This T cell receptor beta chain was retrieved from a study of T cell responses to AZD1222 COVID-19 vaccine (dated by TCRdb to about 2021). As for the study more broadly: TCR sequencing covered roughly 230 trial participants: 207 given two doses of AZD1222 and 26 given two doses of MenACWY control vaccine. Trial participants were enrolled by age into 18-55, 56-69 and 70-plus year subgroups, with about 150, 27 and 61 TCR-sequenced participants respectively.

The CDR3 regions of human TCRbeta chains were analyzed by immunosequencing. Concerning the study's data processing: Repertoire TCRs were checked for matches against a reference library of SARS-CoV-2-specific TCRs that had been generated using the MIRA antigen-specificity platform. Breadth meant the fraction of unique TCRs that were SARS-CoV-2-associated, whereas depth meant the fraction of total T cells that were SARS-CoV-2-associated. Using the MIRA data, each spike-specific TCR was mapped to the spike region that the TCR reacts to and placed in a CD4 or CD8 class. Log10-transformed breadth and depth values were compared by one-way ANOVA with Sidak's multiple comparisons tests. This is the immuneACCESS table as TCRdb keeps it, with only in-frame sequences that have V and J called. A part of the clones is gone; compared with another copy, unresolved V genes explain less than half, and the rest is unexplained. V and J calls and clone size come straight from that table; D and trimming were deduced from the DNA. The sample has 190,000 or so clones on record, more than 75% of them singletons. The leading ten clones occupy 20% to 30% of the sample.

The intended sense of this specimen's time point label: about 28 days (+/-7) after the second vaccine dose. AZD1222 recipients given second doses at about 4 weeks or at about 12 weeks were pooled, since spike-specific TCR depth and breadth were not found to differ between the two schedules. Samples from vaccinated people were obtained from the UK trials COV001 and COV002, which included a single-blind randomized controlled phase 2/3 trial of AZD1222 (ChAdOx1 nCoV-19) in healthy adults. For TCRbeta chain sequencing, PBMC samples from trial participants were taken at day 0 and at day 28 after the second dose. General study outcomes and caveats: Nearly half of unique spike-specific TCRs reportedly recognized epitopes outside regions mutated in the B.1.351 and B.1.1.7 variants. Conclusions about previously exposed vaccinees are limited, since just six AZD1222 recipients were seropositive for SARS-CoV-2 at baseline. In the small 56-69-year group, the increase in depth fell short of significance, most likely because of low power. Spike-specific TCR breadth and depth rose significantly after two AZD1222 doses compared with day 0 and with MenACWY recipients. The whole spike protein was spanned by vaccine-associated CD4 TCRs, and dominant responses were seen in regions 160-218 and 743-854. Participants were mostly white British, with more females than males. The authors suggested clonal diversity may have been underestimated. Because no samples from the day 14 peak response were available, repertoires could be characterized only after the peak T cell response.

Concerning this clone itself: Its antigen is still unknown. Base quality data are lacking; no much larger clone is found one base away.

The CDR3 runs 18 residues from the cysteine to the phenylalanine. The DNA shown is the 54-base CDR3, in frame from base 1. V has 6 bases trimmed and J has 7 bases trimmed; junction bases matching no gene number 22. The chain was built from TRBV23-1 and TRBJ2-7, with 9 bases in between that match TRBD2. TRBV23-1 carries the ORF label, with uncertain function. The sample in question was peripheral blood, obtained 28 days after the second AZD1222 dose. This TCR was sampled from an adult who received the AZD1222 COVID-19 vaccine. Here is the DNA: TGCGCCAGCAGGCAAACGCCCCGCTGTGGCGGGAGGGTCGGGGAGCAGTACTTC. The encoded protein is CASRQTPRCGGRVGEQYF.